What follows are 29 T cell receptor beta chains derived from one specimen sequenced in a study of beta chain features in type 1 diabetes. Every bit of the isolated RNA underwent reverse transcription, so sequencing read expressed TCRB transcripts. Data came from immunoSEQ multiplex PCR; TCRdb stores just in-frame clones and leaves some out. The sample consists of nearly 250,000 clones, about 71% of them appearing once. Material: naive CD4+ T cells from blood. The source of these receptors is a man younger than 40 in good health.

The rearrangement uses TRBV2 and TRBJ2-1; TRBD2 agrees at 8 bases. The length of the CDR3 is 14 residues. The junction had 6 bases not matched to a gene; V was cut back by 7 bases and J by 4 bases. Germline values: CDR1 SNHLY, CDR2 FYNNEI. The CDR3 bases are TGTGCCAGCATAACTAGCGGAGCTTACAATGAGCAGTTCTTC. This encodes CASITSGAYNEQFF.

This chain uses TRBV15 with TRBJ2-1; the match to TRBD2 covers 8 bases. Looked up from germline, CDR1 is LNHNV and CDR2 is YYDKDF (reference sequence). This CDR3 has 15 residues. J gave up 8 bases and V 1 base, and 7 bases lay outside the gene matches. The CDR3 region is CATSRGSGNVYEQFF. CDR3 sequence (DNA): TGTGCCACCAGCAGAGGTAGCGGGAATGTCTATGAGCAGTTCTTC.

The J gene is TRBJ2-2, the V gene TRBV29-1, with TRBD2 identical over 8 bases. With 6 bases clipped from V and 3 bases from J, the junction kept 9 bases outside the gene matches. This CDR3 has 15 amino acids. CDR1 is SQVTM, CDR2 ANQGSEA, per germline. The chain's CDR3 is CSVTQREKDTGELFF. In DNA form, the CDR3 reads TGCAGCGTGACCCAGCGGGAGAAAGACACCGGGGAGCTGTTTTTT.

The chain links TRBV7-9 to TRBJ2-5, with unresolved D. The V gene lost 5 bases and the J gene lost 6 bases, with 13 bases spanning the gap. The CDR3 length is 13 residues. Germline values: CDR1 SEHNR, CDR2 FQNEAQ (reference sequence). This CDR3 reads CASSPSPHQTQYF. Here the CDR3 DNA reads TGTGCCAGCAGCCCAAGCCCCCACCAGACCCAGTACTTC.

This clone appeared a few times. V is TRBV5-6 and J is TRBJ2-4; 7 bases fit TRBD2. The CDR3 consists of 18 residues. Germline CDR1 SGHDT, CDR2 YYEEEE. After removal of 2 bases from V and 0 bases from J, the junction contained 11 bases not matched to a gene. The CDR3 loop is CASSFGTSGDLAKNIQYF. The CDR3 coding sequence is TGTGCCAGCAGCTTTGGCACCAGCGGGGATCTAGCCAAAAACATTCAGTACTTC.

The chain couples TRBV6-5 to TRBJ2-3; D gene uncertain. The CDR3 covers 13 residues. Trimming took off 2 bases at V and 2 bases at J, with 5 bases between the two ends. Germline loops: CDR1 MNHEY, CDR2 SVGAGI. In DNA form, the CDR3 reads TGTGCCAGCAGTTACGGGTCCACAGATACGCAGTATTTT. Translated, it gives CASSYGSTDTQYF.

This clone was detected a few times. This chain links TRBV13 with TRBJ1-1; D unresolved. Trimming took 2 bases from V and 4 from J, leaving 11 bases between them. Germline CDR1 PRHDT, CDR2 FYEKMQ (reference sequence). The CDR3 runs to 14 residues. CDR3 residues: CASSLPRVGTEAFF. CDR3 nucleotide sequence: TGTGCCAGCAGCTTACCAAGGGTGGGCACTGAAGCTTTCTTT.

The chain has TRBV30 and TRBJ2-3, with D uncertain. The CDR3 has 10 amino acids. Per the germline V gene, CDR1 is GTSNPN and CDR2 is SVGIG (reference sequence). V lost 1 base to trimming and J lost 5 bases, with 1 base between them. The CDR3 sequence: CAWSEDTQYF. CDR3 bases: TGTGCCTGGAGTGAAGATACGCAGTATTTT.

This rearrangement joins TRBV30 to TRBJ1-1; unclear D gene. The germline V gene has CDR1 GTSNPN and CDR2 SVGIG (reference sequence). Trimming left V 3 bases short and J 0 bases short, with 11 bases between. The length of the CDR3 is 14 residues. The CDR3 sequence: CAWRSGAVNTEAFF. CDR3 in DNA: TGTGCCTGGAGATCAGGAGCGGTGAACACTGAAGCTTTCTTT.

CDR3 sequence reads: CAWSVGRGALYNEQFF. CDR3 nucleotides: TGTGCCTGGAGTGTAGGGCGGGGGGCCCTATACAATGAGCAGTTCTTC. J is TRBJ2-1 and V is TRBV30; TRBD2 matches 8 bases. J was trimmed by 4 bases and V by 0 bases; bases with no gene match: 8. In germline, CDR1 is GTSNPN, CDR2 SVGIG (reference sequence). This CDR3 comprises 16 residues. Full variable domain (outside the CDR3, taken from reference TRBV30 and TRBJ2-1): SQTIHQWPATLVQPVGSPLSLECTVEGTSNPNLYWYRQAAGRGLQLLFYSVGIGQISSEVPQNLSASRPQDRQFILSSKKLLLSDSGFYLCAWSVGRGALYNEQFFGPGTRLTVL.

CDR3 protein: CASSLRDYGVDTQYF. The CDR3 bases are TGTGCCAGCAGCCTACGGGACTACGGTGTAGATACGCAGTATTTT. This rearrangement joins TRBV5-4 to TRBJ2-3; 7 bases map to TRBD2. V trimming: 4 bases; J trimming: 5 bases; junction bases outside the gene matches: 10. This CDR3 is 15 amino acids long. The V gene's germline CDR1 is SGHNT and CDR2 YYREEE (reference sequence).

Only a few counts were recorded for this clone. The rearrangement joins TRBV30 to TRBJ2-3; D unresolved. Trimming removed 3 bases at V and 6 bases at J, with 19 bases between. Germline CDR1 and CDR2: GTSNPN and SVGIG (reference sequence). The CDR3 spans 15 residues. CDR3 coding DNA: TGTGCCTGGAGCCCGGGCCTAGTCAGGTCGGATACGCAGTATTTT. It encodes CAWSPGLVRSDTQYF.

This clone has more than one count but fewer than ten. The CDR3 is CASSAPGTGGLKTQYF. CDR3 in DNA: TGTGCCAGCAGTGCCCCCGGGACAGGGGGCTTGAAGACCCAGTACTTC. The chain uses TRBV25-1 and TRBJ2-5; 12 bases are a match to TRBD1. The CDR3 has 16 amino acids. Germline CDR1 is MGHDK and CDR2 is SYGVNS. The trim removed 4 bases at V and 6 bases at J, leaving 9 bases unmatched.

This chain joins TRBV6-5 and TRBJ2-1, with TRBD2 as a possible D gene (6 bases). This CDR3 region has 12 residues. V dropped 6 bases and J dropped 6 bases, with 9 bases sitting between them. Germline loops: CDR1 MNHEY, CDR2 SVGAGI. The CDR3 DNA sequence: TGTGCCAGCAGCTGGGACTTCAATGAGCAGTTCTTC. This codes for CASSWDFNEQFF.

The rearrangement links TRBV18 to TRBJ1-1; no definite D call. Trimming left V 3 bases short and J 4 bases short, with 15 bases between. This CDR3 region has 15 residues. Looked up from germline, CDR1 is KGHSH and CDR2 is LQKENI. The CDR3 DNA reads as TGTGCCAGCTCACCCTCTGAGACGGTCGTCACTGAAGCTTTCTTT. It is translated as CASSPSETVVTEAFF.

CDR3 bases: TGTGCCACCAGCCCCCGGACAGGGGACGCGGAGACCCAGTACTTC. Protein sequence: CATSPRTGDAETQYF. The genes are TRBV15 and TRBJ2-5, with 9 bases aligning to TRBD1. V shed 5 bases, J shed 5 bases, and the junction held 9 bases outside the gene matches. Germline loops: CDR1 LNHNV, CDR2 YYDKDF (reference sequence). This CDR3 spans 15 amino acids.

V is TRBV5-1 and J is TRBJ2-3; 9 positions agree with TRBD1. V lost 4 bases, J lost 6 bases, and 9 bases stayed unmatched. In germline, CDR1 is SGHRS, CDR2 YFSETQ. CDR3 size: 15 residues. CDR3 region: CASSAPGQGMDTQYF. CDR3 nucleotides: TGCGCCAGCAGCGCCCCTGGACAGGGGATGGATACGCAGTATTTT.

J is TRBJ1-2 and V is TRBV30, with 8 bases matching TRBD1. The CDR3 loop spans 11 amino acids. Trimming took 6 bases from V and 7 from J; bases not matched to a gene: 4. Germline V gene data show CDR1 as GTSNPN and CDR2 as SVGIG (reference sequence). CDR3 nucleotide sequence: TGTGCCTGCCAGGGGGCGCTTGGCTACACCTTC. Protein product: CACQGALGYTF.

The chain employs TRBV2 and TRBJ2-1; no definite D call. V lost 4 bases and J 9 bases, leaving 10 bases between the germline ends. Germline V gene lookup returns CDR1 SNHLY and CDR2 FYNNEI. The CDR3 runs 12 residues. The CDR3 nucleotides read TGTGCCAGCAGTGGAGGATTCGGTGAGCAGTTCTTC. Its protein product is CASSGGFGEQFF.

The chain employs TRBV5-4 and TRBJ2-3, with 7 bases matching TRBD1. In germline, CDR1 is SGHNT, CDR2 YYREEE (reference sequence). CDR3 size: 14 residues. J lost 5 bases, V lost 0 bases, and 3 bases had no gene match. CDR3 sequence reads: CASSLDRGIDTQYF. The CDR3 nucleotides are TGTGCCAGCAGCTTGGACAGGGGAATAGATACGCAGTATTTT.

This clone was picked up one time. The CDR3 region is CASSLVAANEKLFF. The CDR3 nucleotides read TGTGCCAGCAGCTTAGTAGCGGCTAATGAAAAACTGTTTTTT. J is TRBJ1-4 and V is TRBV7-9; D is ambiguous. Deletions cut 1 base from V and 3 bases from J, with 6 bases between. This CDR3 region has 14 residues. Per germline, CDR1 SEHNR and CDR2 FQNEAQ (reference sequence).

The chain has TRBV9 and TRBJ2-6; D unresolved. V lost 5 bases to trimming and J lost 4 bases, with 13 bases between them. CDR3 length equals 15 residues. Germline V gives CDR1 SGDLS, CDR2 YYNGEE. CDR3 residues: CASRKQPGGANVLTF. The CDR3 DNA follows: TGTGCCAGCAGGAAACAGCCTGGGGGGGCCAACGTCCTGACTTTC.

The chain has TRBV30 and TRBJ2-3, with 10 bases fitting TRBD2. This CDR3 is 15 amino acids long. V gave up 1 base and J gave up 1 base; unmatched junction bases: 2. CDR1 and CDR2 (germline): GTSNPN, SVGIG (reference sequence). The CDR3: CAWSAGLAGTDTQYF. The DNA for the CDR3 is TGTGCCTGGAGTGCCGGACTAGCGGGCACAGATACGCAGTATTTT. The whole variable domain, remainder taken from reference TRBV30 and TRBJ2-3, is SQTIHQWPATLVQPVGSPLSLECTVEGTSNPNLYWYRQAAGRGLQLLFYSVGIGQISSEVPQNLSASRPQDRQFILSSKKLLLSDSGFYLCAWSAGLAGTDTQYFGPGTRLTVL.

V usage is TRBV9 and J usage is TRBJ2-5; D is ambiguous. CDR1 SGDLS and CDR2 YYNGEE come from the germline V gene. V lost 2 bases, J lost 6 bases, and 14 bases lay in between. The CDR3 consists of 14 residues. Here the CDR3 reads CASSVHGGDKTQYF. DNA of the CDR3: TGTGCCAGCAGCGTCCACGGTGGTGATAAGACCCAGTACTTC.

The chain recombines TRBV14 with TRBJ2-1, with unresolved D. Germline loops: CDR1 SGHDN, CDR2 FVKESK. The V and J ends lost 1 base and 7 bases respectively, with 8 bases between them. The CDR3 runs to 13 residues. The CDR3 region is CASSQGNANEQFF. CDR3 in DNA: TGTGCCAGCAGCCAAGGAAACGCGAATGAGCAGTTCTTC.

The CDR3 DNA reads TGTGCCAGCAGCGATCGGGGGAGTAAGGTATACAATGAGCAGTTCTTC. Amino acid sequence: CASSDRGSKVYNEQFF. This chain uses TRBV9 with TRBJ2-1; a possible D gene is TRBD2 (6 bases). V shed 3 bases and J shed 4 bases, with 17 bases lying between them. The CDR3 totals 16 residues. Looked up from germline, CDR1 is SGDLS and CDR2 is YYNGEE.

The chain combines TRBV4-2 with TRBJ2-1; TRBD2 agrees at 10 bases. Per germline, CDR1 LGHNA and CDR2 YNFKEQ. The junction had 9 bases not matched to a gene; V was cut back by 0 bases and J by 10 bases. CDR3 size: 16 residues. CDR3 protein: CASSQDSERGGREQFF. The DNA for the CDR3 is TGTGCCAGCAGCCAAGATTCAGAGCGGGGGGGCAGGGAGCAGTTCTTC.

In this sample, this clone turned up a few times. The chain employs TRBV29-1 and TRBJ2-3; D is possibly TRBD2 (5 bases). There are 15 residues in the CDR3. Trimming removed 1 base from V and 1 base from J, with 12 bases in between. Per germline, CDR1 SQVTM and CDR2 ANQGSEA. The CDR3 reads CSVEVGMAGTDTQYF. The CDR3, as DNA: TGCAGCGTTGAAGTCGGGATGGCTGGCACAGATACGCAGTATTTT.

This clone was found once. The CDR3: CASSSGQIETQYF. CDR3 sequence (DNA): TGCGCCAGCAGCTCGGGACAGATCGAGACCCAGTACTTC. The rearrangement links TRBV5-1 to TRBJ2-5; 7 nucleotides line up with TRBD1. The germline gives CDR1 SGHRS, CDR2 YFSETQ. Losses at the gene ends were 3 bases for V and 5 bases for J; bases not matched to a gene: 4. The CDR3 loop spans 13 amino acids.